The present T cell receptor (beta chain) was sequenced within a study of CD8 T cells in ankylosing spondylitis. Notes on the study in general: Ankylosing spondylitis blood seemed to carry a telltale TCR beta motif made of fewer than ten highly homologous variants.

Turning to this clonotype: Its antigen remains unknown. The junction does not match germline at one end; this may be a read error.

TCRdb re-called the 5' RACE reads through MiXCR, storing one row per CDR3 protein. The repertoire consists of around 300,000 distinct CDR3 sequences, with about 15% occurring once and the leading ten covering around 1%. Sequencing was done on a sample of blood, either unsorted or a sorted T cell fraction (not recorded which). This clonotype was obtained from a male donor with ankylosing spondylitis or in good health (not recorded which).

DNA for the CDR3: TGCGCCAGCAGCTCGACAGGGGGCTACGGGCAGTACTTC. Translation gives CASSSTGGYGQYF. The chain recombines TRBV5-1 with TRBJ2-7; 10 nucleotides match TRBD1. The germline V gene has CDR1 SGHRS and CDR2 YFSETQ. This CDR3 is 13 amino acids long.